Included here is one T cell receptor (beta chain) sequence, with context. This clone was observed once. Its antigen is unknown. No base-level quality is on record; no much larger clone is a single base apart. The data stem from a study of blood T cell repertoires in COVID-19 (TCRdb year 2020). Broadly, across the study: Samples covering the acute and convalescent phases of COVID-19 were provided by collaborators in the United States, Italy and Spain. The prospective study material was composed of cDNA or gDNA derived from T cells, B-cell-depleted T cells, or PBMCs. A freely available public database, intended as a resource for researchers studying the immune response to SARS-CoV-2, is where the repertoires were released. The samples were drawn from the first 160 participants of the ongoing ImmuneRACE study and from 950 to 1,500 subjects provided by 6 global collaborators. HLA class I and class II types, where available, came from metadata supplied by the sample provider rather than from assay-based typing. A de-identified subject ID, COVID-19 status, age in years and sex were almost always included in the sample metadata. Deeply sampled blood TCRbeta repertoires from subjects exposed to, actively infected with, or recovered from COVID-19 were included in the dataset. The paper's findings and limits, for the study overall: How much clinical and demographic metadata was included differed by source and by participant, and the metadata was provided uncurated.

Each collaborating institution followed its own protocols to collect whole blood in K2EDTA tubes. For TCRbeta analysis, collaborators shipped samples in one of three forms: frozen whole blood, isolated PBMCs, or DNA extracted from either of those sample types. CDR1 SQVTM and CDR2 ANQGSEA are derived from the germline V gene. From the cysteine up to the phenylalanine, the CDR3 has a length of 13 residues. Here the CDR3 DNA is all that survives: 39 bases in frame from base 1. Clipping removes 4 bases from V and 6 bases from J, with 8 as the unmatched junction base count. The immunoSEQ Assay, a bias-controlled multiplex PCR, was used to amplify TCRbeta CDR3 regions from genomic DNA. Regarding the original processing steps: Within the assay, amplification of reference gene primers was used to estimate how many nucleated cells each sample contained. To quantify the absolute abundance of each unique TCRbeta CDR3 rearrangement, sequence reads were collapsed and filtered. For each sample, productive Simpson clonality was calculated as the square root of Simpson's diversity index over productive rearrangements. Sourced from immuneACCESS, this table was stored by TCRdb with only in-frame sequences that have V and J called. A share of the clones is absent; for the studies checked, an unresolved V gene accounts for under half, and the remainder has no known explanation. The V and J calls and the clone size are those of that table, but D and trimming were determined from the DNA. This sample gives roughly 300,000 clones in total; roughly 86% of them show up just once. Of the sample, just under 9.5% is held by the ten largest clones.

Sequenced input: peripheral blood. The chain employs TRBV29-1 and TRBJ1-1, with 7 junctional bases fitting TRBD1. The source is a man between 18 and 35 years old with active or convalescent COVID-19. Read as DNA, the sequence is TGCAGCGTTGGGGGCAGGGGGGCCTCTGAAGCTTTCTTT. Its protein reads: CSVGGRGASEAFF.